The present TCR beta chain was sequenced within a study of T cells in women clearing cervical HPV infection. Dot-blot hybridization genotyped cervical HPV amplified with MY09/MY11 PCR. The assay was immunoSEQ multiplex PCR, and TCRdb's table has in-frame clones only and misses some. The repertoire table contains tens of thousands of clones. With regard to this clone: What it recognizes is unknown. The CDR3 is cut off 3 residues early in the read; its end comes from the germline J gene.

The CDR3 sequence is 19 residues long. Germline V gene sequence: CDR1 LGHNT, CDR2 FRNRAP. Trimming took 0 bases from V and 6 from J; bases not matched to a gene: 14. Broader study findings: CIN3+ cases had significantly higher TCR richness than controls; evenness did not differ. TRBV6-7 abundance was lower in cases than controls (0.11% versus 0.16%). Effector/memory and HPV-specific T cells were not isolated, and association timing is unknown.

V gene TRBV12-5 combines with J gene TRBJ1-2, with 12 bases fitting TRBD1. Specimen: blood buffy coat. This receptor was taken from a woman aged 18 to 75 with a cervical HPV16 infection that either progressed to CIN3+ or cleared (not recorded which). The CDR3 sequence: CASGLVLVLAGQGANGYTF. The DNA read from the CDR3 is TGTGCTAGTGGTTTGGTACTAGTATTGGCGGGACAGGGGGCGAATGGC.